The rows below give T cell receptor beta chains drawn from one sample of a study of cytomegalovirus exposure and HLA in healthy donors. Measured with immunoSEQ multiplex PCR; TCRdb has only the in-frame clones, and not every one. The sample lists more than 90,000 clones; 75% to 90% were seen once. The sequenced sample was PBMCs. These receptors were taken from a man aged 18 to 29 in good health and CMV-seropositive. The CDR3 runs from the conserved cysteine through the conserved F or W. A D gene is named only where the DNA matches it firmly. Only some rows state a clone size, as once, few, many or a class for expanded clones.

d_call	j_call	clone_size	v_call	cdr3_aa	cdr3_nt
-	TRBJ1-2	-	TRBV5-6	CASSLDNRRPGGYTF	TGTGCCAGCAGCTTAGACAATCGACGACCAGGAGGCTACACCTTC
-	TRBJ2-2	-	TRBV27	CASRGHRTVTGELFF	TGTGCCAGCAGAGGACATCGCACGGTAACCGGGGAGCTGTTTTTT
-	TRBJ1-2	once	TRBV4-1	CASSQDIQAFYGYTF	TGCGCCAGCAGCCAAGATATACAGGCCTTCTATGGCTACACCTTC
-	TRBJ1-1	-	TRBV15	CATSTRQKITEAFF	TGTGCCACCAGCACGCGACAGAAAATCACTGAAGCTTTCTTT
TRBD1	TRBJ2-1	once	TRBV5-6	CASSFLDRGSNEQFF	TGTGCCAGCAGCTTCCTGGACAGGGGTTCCAATGAGCAGTTCTTC
TRBD1	TRBJ1-1	-	TRBV5-6	CASSLGPGGTEAFF	TGTGCCAGCAGCTTGGGGCCAGGGGGCACTGAAGCTTTCTTT
-	TRBJ2-5	-	TRBV19	CASSIVGGETQYF	TGTGCCAGTAGTATAGTCGGAGGGGAGACCCAGTACTTC
TRBD1	TRBJ2-5	-	TRBV15	CATSRFDRGETQYF	TGTGCCACCAGCAGATTCGACAGGGGAGAGACCCAGTACTTC
-	TRBJ1-1	-	TRBV11-2	CASSSGQTNTEAFF	TGTGCCAGCAGCTCTGGACAGACTAACACTGAAGCTTTCTTT
-	TRBJ2-7	-	TRBV7-9	CASSLEAREQYF	TGTGCCAGCAGCTTAGAGGCGCGGGAGCAGTACTTC
-	TRBJ1-5	-	TRBV4-1	CASTKGPGSNQPQHF	TGCGCCAGCACAAAAGGTCCCGGGTCGAATCAGCCCCAGCATTTT
-	TRBJ2-5	-	TRBV5-6	CASSLAFGARETQYF	TGTGCCAGCAGCTTGGCCTTTGGGGCGCGGGAGACCCAGTACTTC
-	TRBJ2-5	-	TRBV30	CAWSRVRDQETQYF	TGTGCCTGGAGCCGGGTGAGGGACCAAGAGACCCAGTACTTC
-	TRBJ2-5	-	TRBV5-8	CASSFMAGSLAQYF	TGTGCCAGCAGCTTTATGGCAGGATCGTTGGCCCAGTACTTC
TRBD1	TRBJ1-2	-	TRBV6-1	CASSVWDRESYGYTF	TGTGCCAGCAGTGTTTGGGACAGGGAGAGCTATGGCTACACCTTC
TRBD1	TRBJ1-1	-	TRBV6-5	CASSYSDRANTEAFF	TGTGCCAGCAGTTACTCTGACAGGGCGAACACTGAAGCTTTCTTT
-	TRBJ1-2	-	TRBV28	CASFGEGGYTF	TGTGCCAGCTTCGGGGAGGGTGGCTACACCTTC
TRBD1	TRBJ1-4	-	TRBV4-3	CASSHLVGTGNEKLFF	TGCGCCAGCAGCCATCTAGTGGGGACAGGGAATGAAAAACTGTTTTTT
TRBD1	TRBJ1-1	-	TRBV2	CASSTGTGAARGF	TGTGCCAGCAGCACCGGGACAGGGGCCGCAAGGGGTTTT
-	TRBJ1-1	-	TRBV27	CASSLVTGNRAFF	TGTGCCAGCAGTCTGGTTACAGGGAATAGGGCTTTCTTT
TRBD1	TRBJ1-5	-	TRBV6-1	CASSAGTGRSQPQHF	TGTGCCAGCAGTGCTGGGACAGGGAGAAGTCAGCCCCAGCATTTT
-	TRBJ1-2	-	TRBV5-8	CASSLGRSPGRYGYTF	TGTGCCAGCAGCTTGGGGAGGTCGCCCGGCCGATATGGCTACACCTTC
TRBD2	TRBJ2-7	-	TRBV7-9	CASSRTSGAVYEQYF	TGTGCCAGCAGTCGGACTAGCGGGGCGGTCTACGAGCAGTACTTC
-	TRBJ1-2	-	TRBV2	CASSEGISNYGYTF	TGTGCCAGCAGTGAGGGCATTTCTAACTATGGCTACACCTTC
-	TRBJ1-5	-	TRBV19	CASSIDLQQGKHF	TGTGCCAGTAGTATAGATCTACAGCAGGGAAAGCATTTT
-	TRBJ2-2	-	TRBV5-1	CASSLPTGTAGELFF	TGCGCCAGCAGCTTGCCTACAGGGACGGCCGGGGAGCTGTTTTTT
TRBD2	TRBJ2-1	once	TRBV27	CASSLTSKKDEQFF	TGTGCCAGCAGTTTGACTAGCAAGAAAGATGAGCAGTTCTTC
TRBD1	TRBJ1-2	-	TRBV6-6	CASSYGTATNYGYTF	TGTGCCAGCAGTTACGGGACAGCCACTAACTATGGCTACACCTTC
-	TRBJ1-2	-	TRBV6-1	CAIPKTNINYGYTF	TGTGCCATCCCCAAGACTAATATTAACTATGGCTACACCTTC
-	TRBJ2-7	-	TRBV28	CASSFYGGPSYEQYF	TGTGCCAGCAGTTTCTACGGGGGGCCTAGCTACGAGCAGTACTTC
TRBD1	TRBJ1-2	-	TRBV2	CASVRDRGGEYGYTF	TGTGCCAGCGTAAGGGACAGGGGTGGCGAATATGGCTACACCTTC
TRBD2	TRBJ2-1	-	TRBV2	CASSYSGGAYNEQFF	TGTGCCAGCAGTTATAGCGGGGGGGCCTACAATGAGCAGTTCTTC
TRBD2	TRBJ2-3	once	TRBV2	CASSGLAGKDTQYF	TGTGCCAGCAGTGGACTAGCGGGGAAAGATACGCAGTATTTT
-	TRBJ1-4	once	TRBV6-5	CASSRLQTTNEKLFF	TGTGCCAGCAGTCGATTACAGACAACTAATGAAAAACTGTTTTTT
-	TRBJ1-2	-	TRBV7-8	CASSLDRVDYGYTF	TGTGCCAGCAGCTTAGACAGGGTGGACTATGGCTACACCTTC
TRBD1	TRBJ2-2	-	TRBV27	CASSLRLGGASGELFF	TGTGCCAGCAGTTTACGTTTAGGGGGCGCTTCCGGGGAGCTGTTTTTT
-	TRBJ1-4	-	TRBV2	CASIDGTYGEKLFF	TGTGCCAGCATAGACGGGACTTACGGTGAAAAACTGTTTTTT
-	TRBJ1-3	once	TRBV4-3	CASSQEGRGGSGNTIYF	TGCGCCAGCAGCCAAGAAGGTAGGGGCGGCTCTGGAAACACCATATATTTT
TRBD1	TRBJ1-2	-	TRBV18	CASSPPTTGADYGYTF	TGTGCCAGCTCACCACCGACGACAGGGGCGGACTATGGCTACACCTTC
TRBD2	TRBJ2-7	-	TRBV2	CASSGVAGGFYEQYF	TGTGCCAGCAGTGGGGTAGCGGGGGGTTTCTACGAGCAGTACTTC
TRBD1	TRBJ2-1	once	TRBV11-3	CASSAYGTASYNEQFF	TGTGCCAGCAGCGCCTACGGGACAGCCTCCTACAATGAGCAGTTCTTC
-	TRBJ1-2	-	TRBV18	CASSPTRNYGYTF	TGTGCCAGCTCACCAACCAGGAACTATGGCTACACCTTC
TRBD1	TRBJ2-2	-	TRBV2	CASRIPGQGYRNTGELFF	TGTGCCAGCAGGATACCGGGACAGGGGTACCGGAACACCGGGGAGCTGTTTTTT
-	TRBJ2-5	-	TRBV21-1	CASTQGTSYQETQYF	TGTGCCAGCACTCAAGGGACATCCTACCAAGAGACCCAGTACTTC
TRBD1	TRBJ1-1	-	TRBV14	CASSQARRGRGPGEAFF	TGTGCCAGCAGCCAAGCAAGGAGAGGCAGGGGGCCTGGTGAAGCTTTCTTT
-	TRBJ2-5	-	TRBV29-1	CSVEGRTYQETQYF	TGCAGCGTTGAAGGACGGACATACCAAGAGACCCAGTACTTC
TRBD2	TRBJ2-5	-	TRBV27	CASSLLAGGMETQYF	TGTGCCAGCAGTTTACTCGCGGGGGGGATGGAGACCCAGTACTTC
TRBD1	TRBJ2-1	-	TRBV7-9	CASSFYSGQGVNEQFF	TGTGCCAGCAGCTTCTACTCGGGACAGGGAGTTAATGAGCAGTTCTTC
-	TRBJ2-7	-	TRBV5-6	CATSARGLGTYEQYF	TGTGCCACCTCCGCCCGGGGGTTGGGGACCTACGAGCAGTACTTC
-	TRBJ2-1	-	TRBV6-4	CASSDSSAGHNEQFF	TGTGCCAGCAGTGACTCGAGTGCTGGTCACAATGAGCAGTTCTTC
-	TRBJ2-7	-	TRBV11-3	CASSPGLPTSYEQYF	TGTGCCAGCAGCCCGGGACTCCCCACCTCCTACGAGCAGTACTTC
TRBD1	TRBJ2-6	-	TRBV28	CASTLGTASSGANVLTF	TGTGCCAGCACCCTCGGGACAGCGAGCTCTGGGGCCAACGTCCTGACTTTC
-	TRBJ2-2	-	TRBV4-2	CASSQETWGPTGELFF	TGTGCCAGCAGCCAAGAAACGTGGGGGCCGACCGGGGAGCTGTTTTTT
TRBD2	TRBJ2-7	-	TRBV11-2	CASSLEGLASEQYF	TGTGCCAGCAGCTTAGAGGGACTAGCTTCCGAGCAGTACTTC
TRBD1	TRBJ2-3	-	TRBV4-2	CASSQIQGQGPGVDTQYF	TGTGCCAGCAGCCAGATCCAGGGACAGGGCCCCGGGGTAGATACGCAGTATTTT
-	TRBJ2-3	-	TRBV5-5	CASSLGPSGHNTDTQYF	TGTGCCAGCAGCTTGGGGCCCTCGGGACACAACACAGATACGCAGTATTTT
-	TRBJ2-3	-	TRBV4-1	CASSQGTVTSTDTQYF	TGCGCCAGCAGCCAAGGGACAGTGACTAGCACAGATACGCAGTATTTT
-	TRBJ2-7	few	TRBV13	CASSSGSSYEQYF	TGTGCCAGCAGCTCGGGAAGCTCCTACGAGCAGTACTTC
-	TRBJ1-1	-	TRBV5-1	CASSLGGTRTEAFF	TGCGCCAGCAGCTTGGGAGGAACGCGGACTGAAGCTTTCTTT
TRBD2	TRBJ2-3	-	TRBV2	CASSVSGVGDTQYF	TGTGCCAGCAGCGTTAGCGGGGTCGGAGATACGCAGTATTTT